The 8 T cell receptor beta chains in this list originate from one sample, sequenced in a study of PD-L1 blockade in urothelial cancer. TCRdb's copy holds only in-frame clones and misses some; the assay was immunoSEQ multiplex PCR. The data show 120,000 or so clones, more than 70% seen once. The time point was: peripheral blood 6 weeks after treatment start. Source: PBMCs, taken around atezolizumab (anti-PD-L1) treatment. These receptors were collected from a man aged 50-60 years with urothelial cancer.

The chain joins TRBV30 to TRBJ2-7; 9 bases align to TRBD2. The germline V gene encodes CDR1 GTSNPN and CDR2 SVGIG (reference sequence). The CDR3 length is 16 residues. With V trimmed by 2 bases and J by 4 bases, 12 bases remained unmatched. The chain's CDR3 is CAWSRGFLAGTYEQYF. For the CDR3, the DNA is TGTGCCTGGAGTCGAGGTTTTCTAGCGGGGACGTACGAGCAGTACTTC.

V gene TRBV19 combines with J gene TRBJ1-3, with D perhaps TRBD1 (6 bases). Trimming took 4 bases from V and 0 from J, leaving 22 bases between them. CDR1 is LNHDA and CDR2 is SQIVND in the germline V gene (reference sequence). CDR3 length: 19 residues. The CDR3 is CASSNTGTPTPYSGNTIYF. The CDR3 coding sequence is TGTGCCAGTAGTAATACCGGGACACCGACTCCTTACTCTGGAAACACCATATATTTT.

The CDR3 bases are TGTGCCAGCAGCTTAGACCCCGGACAGGTGATGAACACCGGGGAGCTGTTTTTT. It specifies CASSLDPGQVMNTGELFF. J is TRBJ2-2 and V is TRBV11-2; TRBD1 aligns across 7 bases. Per germline, CDR1 SGHAT and CDR2 FQNNGV. This CDR3 is 18 amino acids long. The J segment lost 1 base and the V segment lost 0 bases, leaving 8 bases of the junction unmatched. The variable domain in full, completed from reference TRBV11-2 and TRBJ2-2, reads EAGVAQSPRYKIIEKRQSVAFWCNPISGHATLYWYQQILGQGPKLLIQFQNNGVVDDSQLPKDRFSAERLKGVDSTLKIQPAKLEDSAVYLCASSLDPGQVMNTGELFFGEGSRLTVL.

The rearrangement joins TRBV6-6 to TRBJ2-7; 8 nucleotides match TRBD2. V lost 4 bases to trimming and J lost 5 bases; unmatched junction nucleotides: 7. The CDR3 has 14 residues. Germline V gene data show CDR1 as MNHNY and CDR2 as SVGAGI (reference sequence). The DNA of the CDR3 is TGTGCCAGCAGTTCCCTTAGCGGGACCAACGAGCAGTACTTC. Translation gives CASSSLSGTNEQYF.

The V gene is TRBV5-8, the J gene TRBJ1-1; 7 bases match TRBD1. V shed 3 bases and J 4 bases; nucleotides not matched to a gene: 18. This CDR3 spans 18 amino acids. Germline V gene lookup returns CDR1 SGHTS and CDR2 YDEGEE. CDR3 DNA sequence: TGTGCCAGCAGCTGGGGACAGAATAAATGGTCCGAAGGCACTGAAGCTTTCTTT. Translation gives CASSWGQNKWSEGTEAFF.

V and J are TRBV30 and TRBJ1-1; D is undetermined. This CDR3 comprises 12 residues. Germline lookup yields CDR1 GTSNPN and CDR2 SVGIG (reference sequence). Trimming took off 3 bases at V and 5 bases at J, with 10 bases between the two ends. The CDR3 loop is CAWSLVGTEAFF. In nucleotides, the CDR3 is TGTGCCTGGAGCCTAGTAGGTACTGAAGCTTTCTTT.

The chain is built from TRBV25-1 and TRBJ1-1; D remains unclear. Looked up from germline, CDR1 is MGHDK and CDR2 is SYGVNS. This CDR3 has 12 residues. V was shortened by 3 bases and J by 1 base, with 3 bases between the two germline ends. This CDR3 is CASSDRNTEAFF. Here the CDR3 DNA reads TGTGCCAGCAGTGACAGGAACACTGAAGCTTTCTTT.

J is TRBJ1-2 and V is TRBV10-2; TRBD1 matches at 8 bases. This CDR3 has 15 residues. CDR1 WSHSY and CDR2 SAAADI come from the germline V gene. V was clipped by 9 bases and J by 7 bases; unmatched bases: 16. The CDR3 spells CASTEFHTGGSGYTF. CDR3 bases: TGCGCCAGTACTGAGTTCCATACAGGGGGAAGTGGCTACACCTTC.